This TCR beta chain was profiled in a study of CD8 T cells in ankylosing spondylitis. A single record per CDR3 protein comes from TCRdb applying MiXCR to the 5' RACE reads. The sample shows 700,000 to 850,000 distinct CDR3 sequences, 12% of them seen only once. Of note for this clonotype: Its antigen remains unknown.

Losses at the gene ends were 1 base for V and 3 bases for J; bases not matched to a gene: 1. The CDR3 length is 15 residues. Germline-derived CDR1 and CDR2 are ENHRY and SYGVKD. The study, taken as a whole, reports: Earlier reports found some motif variants in synovial fluid and blood in reactive arthritis. Ankylosing spondylitis blood appeared to carry a characteristic TCR beta motif of seven to nine highly homologous variants. With a CD8+ phenotype, disease-linked clones were relatively rare in peripheral blood.

The chain carries TRBV10-3 and TRBJ2-3; the match to TRBD2 covers 10 bases. This TCR was sampled from a male donor with ankylosing spondylitis. Material: blood, either unsorted or a sorted T cell fraction (not recorded which). For the CDR3, the DNA is TGTGCCATCAGTGAGTGGACTAGCGGAACAGATACGCAGTATTTT. Residues: CAISEWTSGTDTQYF.